This passage covers 14 T cell receptor beta chains from one sample sequenced in a study of shared clonotypes between healthy human individuals. Profiling relied on immunoSEQ multiplex PCR, and the TCRdb table lists in-frame clones only, not all of them. The sample contains 1,500,000 or so clones, approximately 98.5% of which appear only once. Sequencing was done on a sample of naive CD4+ T cells sorted from blood. Subset noted: CD45RA+ positively selected. These receptors came from a man under 40 in good health.

This chain connects TRBV5-4 to TRBJ2-3; 10 bases align to TRBD2. The V gene end was trimmed by 2 bases and the J gene end by 7 bases; junction bases not matched to a gene: 7. Germline V gene sequence: CDR1 SGHNT, CDR2 YYREEE (reference sequence). The CDR3 runs 15 residues. The CDR3 loop reads CASSFLASGRNTQYF. CDR3 DNA: TGTGCCAGCAGCTTTTTGGCTAGCGGGAGAAATACGCAGTATTTT.

The chain is built from TRBV7-6 and TRBJ2-7, with TRBD2 matching over 11 bases. This CDR3 is built from 15 residues. V trimming: 5 bases; J trimming: 0 bases; junction bases outside the gene matches: 3. Per the germline V gene, CDR1 is SGHVS and CDR2 is FNYEAQ. Here the CDR3 reads CASSATSGSSYEQYF. CDR3 sequence (DNA): TGTGCCAGCAGCGCAACTAGCGGGAGCTCCTACGAGCAGTACTTC. The full variable domain, rest sourced from reference TRBV7-6 and TRBJ2-7, is GAGVSQSPRYKVTKRGQDVALRCDPISGHVSLYWYRQALGQGPEFLTYFNYEAQQDKSGLPNDRFSAERPEGSISTLTIQRTEQRDSAMYRCASSATSGSSYEQYFGPGTRLTVT.

The rearrangement links TRBV6-5 to TRBJ1-2; no reliable D call. Germline CDR1 is MNHEY and CDR2 is SVGAGI. The CDR3 loop spans 12 amino acids. V gave up 6 bases and J gave up 8 bases, with 13 bases separating them. DNA for the CDR3: TGTGCCAGCAGCCTCAGGCCGGGAGGCTACACCTTC. It codes for CASSLRPGGYTF.

The rearrangement uses TRBV28 and TRBJ2-2, with D tentatively TRBD1 (6 bases). Trimming removed 7 bases at V and 5 bases at J, with 14 bases between. The CDR3 is made up of 14 amino acids. Germline CDR1 reads MDHEN; CDR2 reads SYDVKM. The CDR3 is CASKRTAKTGELFF. The CDR3 DNA is TGTGCCAGCAAGAGGACAGCAAAGACCGGGGAGCTGTTTTTT.

The chain couples TRBV27 to TRBJ2-7; D unclear. Germline values: CDR1 MNHEY, CDR2 SMNVEV (reference sequence). V lost 5 bases and J 1 base, leaving 12 bases between the germline ends. The CDR3 covers 14 residues. The CDR3 nucleotides are TGTGCCAGCAGTGCCACAAGGGCGTCCTACGAGCAGTACTTC. It is translated as CASSATRASYEQYF.

The genes are TRBV10-1 and TRBJ1-1; 9 bases line up with TRBD1. CDR1 WNHNN and CDR2 SYGVQD come from the germline V gene (reference sequence). V lost 3 bases to trimming and J lost 5 bases; unmatched junction nucleotides: 7. This CDR3 is built from 15 residues. CDR3: CASSDPGTGKTEAFF. The DNA for the CDR3 is TGCGCCAGCAGTGACCCCGGGACAGGGAAAACTGAAGCTTTCTTT.

The genes are TRBV2 and TRBJ2-1; possibly TRBD1 or TRBD2 for D (5 bases each). The CDR3 consists of 17 residues. With 6 bases removed from V and 9 bases from J, the gap between germline ends came to 27 bases. From germline, CDR1 is SNHLY and CDR2 FYNNEI. The CDR3 sequence is CASSLNAGTHGAIEQFF. The CDR3, as DNA: TGTGCCAGCAGCCTAAACGCCGGGACCCACGGGGCCATTGAGCAGTTCTTC.

The chain carries TRBV6-5 and TRBJ1-4; 8 positions agree with TRBD1. The CDR3 loop spans 14 amino acids. The germline CDR1 and CDR2 sequences are MNHEY and SVGAGI. J lost 7 bases, V lost 5 bases, and 6 bases had no gene match. The CDR3 nucleotides are TGTGCCAGCAGTCCCAGGGGGCTTCGTGAAAAACTGTTTTTT. It encodes CASSPRGLREKLFF.

This chain uses TRBV29-1 with TRBJ1-1, with a tentative D call TRBD1 (6 bases). The V and J ends lost 4 bases and 4 bases respectively, with 13 bases between them. This CDR3 comprises 13 residues. Germline CDR1 SQVTM, CDR2 ANQGSEA. CDR3 nucleotide sequence: TGCAGCGTTGTTGGGGGGGCAAGCACTGAAGCTTTCTTT. Protein product: CSVVGGASTEAFF. Full variable domain (outside the CDR3, taken from reference TRBV29-1 and TRBJ1-1): SAVISQKPSRDICQRGTSLTIQCQVDSQVTMMFWYRQQPGQSLTLIATANQGSEATYESGFVIDKFPISRPNLTFSTLTVSNMSPEDSSIYLCSVVGGASTEAFFGQGTRLTVV.

This clone was detected once. The rearrangement joins TRBV11-3 to TRBJ2-1; D may be TRBD2 (5 bases). Germline CDR1 and CDR2: SGHNT and YENEEA. The CDR3 sequence is 18 residues long. Trimming pared 5 bases from V and 4 bases from J, leaving 24 bases between. CDR3 in DNA: TGTGCCAGCAGCCAGGCGAAGGCACTCGGGGATGATTACAATGAGCAGTTCTTC. Protein sequence: CASSQAKALGDDYNEQFF.

About this clone: The same CDR3 arises from other DNA sequences in this sample as well. The chain combines TRBV9 with TRBJ2-2; D ambiguous. Between the trimmed V and J ends, which lost 0 bases and 0 bases, there was a span of 3 bases. Germline lookup yields CDR1 SGDLS and CDR2 YYNGEE. The CDR3 totals 14 residues. The CDR3 nucleotides are TGTGCCAGCAGCGTAGGGCCGAACACCGGGGAGCTGTTTTTT. Amino acids: CASSVGPNTGELFF.

The genes are TRBV18 and TRBJ1-1, with TRBD1 identical over 7 bases. CDR1 and CDR2 from the germline V gene are KGHSH and LQKENI. Trimming cost V 5 bases and J 0 bases; bases outside gene matches: 6. There are 15 residues in the CDR3. CDR3 DNA sequence: TGTGCCAGCTCAGGGGGACAGATTATGAACACTGAAGCTTTCTTT. This encodes CASSGGQIMNTEAFF.

V usage is TRBV29-1 and J usage is TRBJ2-5; D perhaps matches TRBD2 (6 bases). This CDR3 spans 13 amino acids. The ends were cut back, 5 bases at V and 1 base at J, with 11 bases in the middle. Germline V gives CDR1 SQVTM, CDR2 ANQGSEA. The CDR3 loop is CSVKMGLQETQYF. CDR3 DNA sequence: TGCAGCGTTAAAATGGGACTCCAAGAGACCCAGTACTTC.

The count of this clone is one. The V call is TRBV7-2, the J call TRBJ1-4, with TRBD1 matching 7 bases. This CDR3 contains 13 residues. Germline CDR1 reads SGHTA; CDR2 reads FQGNSA. The V segment lost 5 bases and the J segment 5 bases; nucleotides outside the gene matches: 2. CDR3 coding DNA: TGTGCCAGCAGCAGCAGGGGGAATGAAAAACTGTTTTTT. It specifies CASSSRGNEKLFF.